This is a list of T cell receptor beta chains from one sample in a study of technical replicates of blood from a handful of donors. TCRdb's table, derived via immunoSEQ multiplex PCR, lists solely in-frame clones and lacks some. The data hold about 91,000 clones, with roughly 92% observed a single time. The sequenced material came from T cells isolated from PBMCs. The receptor source for this set is a human donor in good health. The conserved cysteine and the conserved F or W are not part of the CDR3 here.

v_gene	j_gene	CDR3aa
TRBV9	TRBJ2-7	ASSVIAGAEEQY
TRBV28	TRBJ2-3	ASRRTSRGTQY
TRBV13	TRBJ2-7	ASSLGLGGGTYEQY
TRBV6-1	TRBJ2-7	ASTSSDRTYEQY
TRBV29-1	TRBJ1-1	SVDFPGGPEAF
TRBV5-1	TRBJ2-1	ASRGTESREQF
TRBV19	TRBJ1-5	ASSIDGRGGNQPQH
TRBV11-3	TRBJ1-3	ASSSRAGAGNTIY
TRBV7-9	.	ASRRLAESYEQY
TRBV15	TRBJ2-3	ATGEGVGTDTQY
TRBV6-1	TRBJ1-5	ASNENTGSNQPQH
TRBV9	TRBJ1-1	ASSTTGVQGGAF
TRBV7-9	TRBJ1-2	ASSLGAGQGNGYT
TRBV19	TRBJ2-1	ASSISGREQF
TRBV5-1	TRBJ1-3	ANRQGCSGNTIY
TRBV5-1	TRBJ2-5	ASSLKTGAEETQY
TRBV7-8	TRBJ2-3	ASSLALDRGSPDTQY
TRBV5-4	TRBJ1-4	ASSLDRGTNEKLF
TRBV28	TRBJ2-1	AAGRERTYNEQF
TRBV9	TRBJ2-3	ASSVFRTSGGTDTQY
TRBV19	TRBJ1-5	ASSGGVRRQPQH
TRBV11-2	TRBJ1-2	ASSRAGQSTYNYGYT
TRBV18	TRBJ1-2	ASSDDMTEDYGYT
TRBV7-2	TRBJ1-5	ASSRDRVSNQPQH
TRBV29-1	TRBJ2-5	SVELAGHQETQY
TRBV7-6	TRBJ2-1	ASSLGSRGQGEDEQF
TRBV14	TRBJ2-7	ASSQSPLVDEQY
TRBV6-5	TRBJ2-5	ASSPRDRQETQY
TRBV5-4	TRBJ2-2	ASRRDNTGELF
TRBV11-2	TRBJ1-4	ASSQTHRENEKLF
TRBV15	TRBJ2-3	ATSRFGVVASSTDTQY
TRBV28	TRBJ1-3	ASTSGTESGNTIY
TRBV10-3	TRBJ1-2	AISESRYGYT
TRBV5-1	TRBJ2-5	ASSLGPTGEKTQY
TRBV5-4	TRBJ1-2	ASSLNQGTNYGYT
TRBV5-1	TRBJ2-7	ASRHGYHEQY
TRBV11-2	TRBJ1-1	ASSLAGLSTEAF
TRBV5-1	TRBJ1-4	ASSWGRQGTEKLF
TRBV18	TRBJ2-6	ASSPRRTSGTGANVLT